The T cell receptor (beta chain) under discussion was sequenced for a study of siplizumab effects on memory and regulatory T cells. Study-wide results and limits: Relative to controls at about 28%, mappable alloreactive CD4+ clones exhibited a mean Treg-derived proportion of less than 70% with siplizumab. Of the alloreactive clones, only a minor fraction mapped to unstimulated subsets.

The data were produced by immunoSEQ multiplex PCR, yet TCRdb's version contains in-frame clones alone and is incomplete. The sample holds about 100,000 clones, around 95% seen once. This clone was observed once. The antigen is undetermined. The receptor was derived from a human donor in good health. The specimen was Tregs sorted from blood.

The CDR3 loop reads CASSPRAPVGQYF. CDR3 DNA: TGTGCCAGCAGCCCCAGGGCACCCGTTGGGCAGTACTTC. The rearrangement uses TRBV7-9 and TRBJ2-7; TRBD1 might be the D (5 bases). V shed 5 bases and J shed 9 bases, with 17 bases lying between them. Per the germline V gene, CDR1 is SEHNR and CDR2 is FQNEAQ (reference sequence). CDR3 size: 13 residues.